This is a list of T cell receptor beta chains from one sample in a study of T cells in Graves' hyperthyroidism and ophthalmopathy. Each CDR3 protein gets one entry after TCRdb re-called the multiplex PCR reads with MiXCR. The sample yields more than 300,000 distinct CDR3 sequences, about 15% seen once. Material for sequencing was blood. The receptors come from a woman aged 55-70 years with Graves' hyperthyroidism. CDR3s include the opening cysteine and the closing phenylalanine or tryptophan. A D gene is named only where the DNA matches it firmly. Size tells how often a clone was seen (once, few, many) or the class of an expanded clone, and some rows leave it out.

TRBV6-2/TRBV6-3	.	TRBJ2-1	many	TGTGCCACCAAAGGGGAGGGGGGCTACAATGAGCAGTTCTTC	CATKGEGGYNEQFF
TRBV27	.	TRBJ1-1	.	TGTGCCAGCCAGGGTTGGACTGAAGCTTTCTTT	CASQGWTEAFF
TRBV5-1	TRBD2	TRBJ2-7	many	TGCGCCAGCAGCCCACTTACTAGCGGGAAAACCTACGAGCAGTACTTC	CASSPLTSGKTYEQYF
TRBV20-1	TRBD2	TRBJ2-3	.	TGCAGTGCCCTAATAGGCGGGGGGCGCTTATTGCAGTATTTT	CSALIGGGRLLQYF
TRBV20-1	.	TRBJ2-2	.	TGCAGTGCGGGACTGAAGAACACCGGGGAGCTGTTTTTT	CSAGLKNTGELFF
TRBV5-8	TRBD2	TRBJ2-7	few	TGTGCCAGCAGCTTGGCCGTAGCGGGGAGCTCCTACGAGCAGTACTTC	CASSLAVAGSSYEQYF
TRBV5-1	.	TRBJ1-1	many	TGCGCCAGCAGCTTCCTTATCCGGGGTTCCATGAACACTGAAGCTTTCTTT	CASSFLIRGSMNTEAFF
TRBV28	TRBD2	TRBJ2-1	many	TGTGCCAGCAGTTCCTGGACTAGCCTTGGGTACAATGAGCAGTTCTTC	CASSSWTSLGYNEQFF
TRBV11-3	.	TRBJ2-5	.	TGTGCCAGCAGCTTAACTCCCTCAGCACGAGAGACCCAGTACTTC	CASSLTPSARETQYF
TRBV12-3/TRBV12-4	TRBD1	TRBJ2-7	many	TGTGCCAGCCGGGACAGGGCATCCTACGAGCAGTACTTC	CASRDRASYEQYF
TRBV12-3/TRBV12-4	TRBD1	TRBJ1-1	many	TGTGCCAGCAGTTCCAGGGGGGCATTCATCACTGAAGCTTTCTTT	CASSSRGAFITEAFF
TRBV20-1	TRBD1	TRBJ1-2	few	TGCAGTGCTCCCGACAGGGATGTCTATGGCTACACCTTC	CSAPDRDVYGYTF
TRBV3-1	.	TRBJ1-3	.	TGTGCCAGCACGTCACGGGACGCTGGAAACACCATATATTTT	CASTSRDAGNTIYF